This T cell receptor beta chain is drawn from a study of blood T cell repertoires in COVID-19. Study in general: T cells, B-cell-depleted T cells, or PBMCs supplied cDNA or gDNA.

Authors' processing steps: Estimation of nucleated cell counts relied on the amplification of reference gene primers. Only in-frame clones appear in the TCRdb table, and some are missing; sequencing was by immunoSEQ multiplex PCR. D and trimming were read from the DNA, whereas the V and J calls and clone size are those reported in that table. This table has tens of thousands of clones, more than 60% appearing once. The CDR3 extends over 14 amino acids. Germline V gene data show CDR1 as MRHNA and CDR2 as SNTAGT. V lost 6 bases to trimming and J lost 10 bases, with 21 bases between them. Sequenced sample: peripheral blood. This receptor was identified in a man between 60 and 70 years old with acute or convalescent COVID-19. V gene TRBV6-4 combines with J gene TRBJ1-1; D might be TRBD1 (6 bases). The CDR3 region has the DNA TGTGCCAGCAGCGATACGCAGGGGATTGGTATAGCTTTCTTT. Amino acids: CASSDTQGIGIAFF.